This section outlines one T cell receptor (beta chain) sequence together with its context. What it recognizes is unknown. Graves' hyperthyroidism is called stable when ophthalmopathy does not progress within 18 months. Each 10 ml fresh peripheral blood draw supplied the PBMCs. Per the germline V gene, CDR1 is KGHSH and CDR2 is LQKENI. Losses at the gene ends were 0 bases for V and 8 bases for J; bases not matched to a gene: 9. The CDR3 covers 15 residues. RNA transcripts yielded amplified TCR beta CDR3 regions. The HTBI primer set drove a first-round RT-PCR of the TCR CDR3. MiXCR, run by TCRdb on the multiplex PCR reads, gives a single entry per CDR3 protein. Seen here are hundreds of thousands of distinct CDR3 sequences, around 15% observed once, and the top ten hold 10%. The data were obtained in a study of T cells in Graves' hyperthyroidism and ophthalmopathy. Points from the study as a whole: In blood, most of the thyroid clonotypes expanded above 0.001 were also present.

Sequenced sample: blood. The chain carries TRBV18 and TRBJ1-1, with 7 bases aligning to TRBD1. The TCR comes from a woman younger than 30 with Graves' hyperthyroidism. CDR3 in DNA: TGTGCCAGCTCACCACCGACAGGGTTATTAGAGGAAGCTTTCTTT. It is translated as CASSPPTGLLEEAFF.